This T cell receptor beta chain was found in a study of shared clonotypes between healthy human individuals. Study-wide results and caveats: Estimated richness values were generally larger in naive subsets than in memory subsets.

The investigators split CD4+ cells into a CD45RA+ naive subset and a CD45RA-negative memory subset. The study ran the assay at deep level. Sequencing used immunoSEQ multiplex PCR; TCRdb keeps in-frame clones, though not all of them. The table includes about 1.5 million clones, approximately 98% detected once. In the case of this clone: Its antigen is not known. Other nucleotide sequences in the sample specify the same CDR3.

The V and J ends lost 8 bases and 8 bases respectively, with 17 bases between them. The CDR3 loop spans 13 amino acids. Germline V CDR1 and CDR2: SGHDN, FVKESK. The sample taken for sequencing was naive CD4+ T cells sorted from blood. Subset described: CD45RA+ positively selected. The chain uses TRBV14 and TRBJ2-3; maybe TRBD1 (5 bases). The origin of this receptor is a young man in good health. This CDR3 is CASGPGLSATQYF. In DNA, the CDR3 is TGTGCCAGCGGACCAGGGTTATCTGCTACGCAGTATTTT.